One sample yielded the 6 T cell receptor beta chains listed below, sequenced in a study of blood T cells in healthy people across ages. Next came a second PCR, run for about 6 to 12 cycles, which used a sample-barcoded 5' primer along with a J-beta primer mix. TCRdb called the 5' RACE reads again in MiXCR, with one record for every CDR3 protein. The sample has 850,000 to 1,300,000 distinct CDR3 sequences; around 43% are singletons. Material: blood. The receptors stem from a woman aged 60-75 years in good health.

This clonotype has just a few counts. The genes are TRBV20-1 and TRBJ2-1; 11 bases are shared with TRBD2. Trimming took 6 bases from V and 4 from J; bases not matched to a gene: 8. The CDR3 consists of 15 residues. CDR1 and CDR2 from the germline V gene are DFQATT and SNEGSKA (reference sequence). The CDR3 is CSASTGTSGYNEQFF. The DNA of the CDR3 is TGCAGTGCCAGTACCGGGACTAGCGGTTACAATGAGCAGTTCTTC.

This clonotype occurred a few times. V usage is TRBV7-2 and J usage is TRBJ2-1; 7 nucleotides agree with TRBD2. Losses at the gene ends were 3 bases for V and 9 bases for J; bases not matched to a gene: 11. This CDR3 is 15 amino acids long. Germline V gene lookup returns CDR1 SGHTA and CDR2 FQGNSA. The DNA for the CDR3 is TGTGCCAGCAGCTTTACGGGGGGAGCGGGTAGTGAGCAGTTCTTC. Encoded protein: CASSFTGGAGSEQFF.

CDR3 DNA: TGTGCCAGCAGGGGGACAGGGTCCTTCTCTGGGGCCAACGTCCTGACTTTC. Translation gives CASRGTGSFSGANVLTF. The J gene is TRBJ2-6, the V gene TRBV12-3 or TRBV12-4, with 9 positions matching TRBD1. The CDR3 has 17 residues. V shed 6 bases and J 0 bases; nucleotides not matched to a gene: 6.

The chain couples TRBV7-3 to TRBJ2-5; D is unresolved. The CDR3 contains 13 residues. Germline-derived CDR1 and CDR2 are SGHTA and FQGTGA. Trimming removed 6 bases from V and 5 bases from J, with 13 bases in between. The CDR3 loop is CASSRVDGETQYF. In DNA form, the CDR3 reads TGTGCCAGCAGTAGGGTGGATGGCGAGACCCAGTACTTC.

This chain connects TRBV7-8 to TRBJ2-4, with 11 bases identical to TRBD2. Gene TRBJ2-5 matches the end of the DNA better, so the J call may be wrong. The CDR3 length is 16 residues. Per germline, CDR1 SGHVS and CDR2 FQNEAQ. The CDR3 DNA follows: TGTGCCAGCATTTTAGCGGGAGGGGGGAACCAAGAGACCCAGTACTTC. Translated: CASILAGGGNQETQYF.

J is TRBJ1-2 and V is TRBV11-3, with D possibly being TRBD1 (5 bases). Germline lookup yields CDR1 SGHNT and CDR2 YENEEA. The CDR3 runs to 13 residues. V lost 7 bases and J lost 6, with 15 bases in between. The CDR3 DNA reads TGTGCCAGCACCATCCGAGTAGGGGATGGCTACACCTTC. It yields the protein CASTIRVGDGYTF.